One and the same sample provided the 3 T cell receptor beta chains below, sequenced in a study of blood T cell repertoires in COVID-19. The repertoire was sequenced with immunoSEQ multiplex PCR; TCRdb's copy has only in-frame clones and lacks some. This sample has 190,000 or so clones, with approximately 80% found just once. The sequenced sample was peripheral blood. These receptors were taken from a man aged 50-60 years who had recovered from COVID-19.

The chain couples TRBV27 to TRBJ1-5; unclear D gene. CDR3 length: 13 amino acids. V was trimmed by 2 bases and J by 3 bases, leaving 5 bases between them. Germline assignment: CDR1 MNHEY and CDR2 SMNVEV (reference sequence). The CDR3 DNA reads as TGTGCCAGCAGTTTACAGTTCAATCAGCCCCAGCATTTT. It yields the protein CASSLQFNQPQHF.

The rearrangement links TRBV6-5 to TRBJ2-1; 8 bases are a match to TRBD2. Germline trimming cut 4 bases from V and 8 bases from J; bases unmatched to any gene: 7. Germline lookup yields CDR1 MNHEY and CDR2 SVGAGI. This CDR3 has 14 residues. The CDR3 DNA is TGTGCCAGCAGTTTAGCGGGGAGTGGCCATGAGCAGTTCTTC. Amino acids: CASSLAGSGHEQFF.

This clone was observed a single time. The chain's CDR3 is CAWSQHLAGFLFDYGYTF. CDR3 bases: TGTGCCTGGAGCCAACACTTGGCAGGGTTTCTATTCGACTATGGCTACACCTTC. The rearrangement joins TRBV30 to TRBJ1-2; D is perhaps TRBD1 (5 bases). The CDR3 spans 18 residues. Trimming pared 3 bases from V and 3 bases from J, leaving 26 bases between. Germline-derived CDR1 and CDR2 are GTSNPN and SVGIG (reference sequence).